This is a list of T cell receptor beta chains from one sample in a study of T cell repertoires in ileal Crohn's disease. Generated by immunoSEQ multiplex PCR, the TCRdb table keeps only in-frame clones and is missing some. In the table there are fewer than 18,000 clones, 80% of which are singletons. Sequences were obtained from ileal tissue. Receptor source: an adult with Crohn's disease. Each CDR3 is given with its conserved first and last residue. A D gene is named only where the DNA matches it firmly. Rows may omit the clone size; those that give it use once, few, many or a size class.

D | size | J | length | V | CDR3 | DNA
TRBD1 | few | TRBJ1-1 | 14 | TRBV9 | CASSLDRGQTEAFF | TGTGCCAGCAGCCTTGACAGGGGGCAAACTGAAGCTTTCTTT
TRBD1 | NA | TRBJ1-2 | 14 | TRBV9 | CASSPMDRVKGYTF | TGTGCCAGCAGCCCGATGGACAGGGTAAAGGGCTACACCTTC
TRBD2 | NA | TRBJ2-3 | 16 | TRBV5-1 | CASSLGTSASTDTQYF | TGCGCCAGCAGCTTGGGGACTAGCGCCTCCACAGATACGCAGTATTTT
NA | once | TRBJ2-5 | 14 | TRBV9 | CASSVGGGFETQYF | TGTGCCAGCAGCGTAGGAGGGGGATTCGAGACCCAGTACTTC
TRBD1 | few | TRBJ1-2 | 16 | TRBV6-5 | CASSYSGTVKLGSYTF | TGTGCCAGCAGTTACTCTGGGACAGTCAAACTAGGTAGCTACACCTTC
TRBD2 | once | TRBJ2-2 | 22 | TRBV14 | CASSQGETSGSVAREGTGELFF | TGTGCCAGCAGCCAGGGGGAAACTAGCGGGAGTGTTGCGCGGGAGGGAACCGGGGAGCTGTTTTTT
NA | NA | TRBJ2-3 | 14 | TRBV27 | CASSLGRVADTQYF | TGTGCCAGCAGTTTGGGCAGGGTGGCAGATACGCAGTATTTT
TRBD2 | NA | TRBJ2-2 | 16 | TRBV5-4 | CASSPPGLAGVGELFF | TGTGCCAGCAGCCCGCCGGGACTAGCGGGGGTCGGGGAGCTGTTTTTT
NA | NA | TRBJ2-2 | 15 | TRBV5-1 | CASSLAGSNTGELFF | TGCGCCAGCAGCTTAGCGGGCTCGAACACCGGGGAGCTGTTTTTT
NA | NA | TRBJ2-1 | 15 | TRBV27 | CASRSLRGNDNEQFF | TGTGCCAGCAGGTCTTTGCGGGGTAACGACAATGAGCAGTTCTTC
NA | NA | TRBJ1-1 | 16 | TRBV7-2 | CANSLDQHFRGTEAFF | TGTGCCAACAGCTTAGATCAACATTTCCGGGGCACTGAAGCTTTCTTT
NA | NA | TRBJ2-6 | 17 | TRBV7-2 | CASSLAGPGSGANVLTF | TGTGCCAGCAGCTTAGCGGGGCCAGGCTCTGGGGCCAACGTCCTGACTTTC
NA | NA | TRBJ1-2 | 14 | TRBV5-1 | CASSSRTDVYGYTF | TGCGCCAGCAGCTCAAGGACAGATGTCTATGGCTACACCTTC
NA | NA | TRBJ2-7 | 16 | TRBV6-9 | CASSLRFRGFSYEQYF | TGTGCCAGCAGTTTGAGATTTAGGGGATTCTCCTACGAGCAGTACTTC
NA | NA | TRBJ2-1 | 13 | TRBV7-9 | CASSLAGDNEQFF | TGTGCCAGCAGCTTAGCGGGAGATAATGAGCAGTTCTTC
TRBD1 | NA | TRBJ2-5 | 16 | TRBV7-2 | CASSFQGGVSHETQYF | TGTGCCAGCAGCTTCCAAGGGGGCGTTAGCCACGAGACCCAGTACTTC
NA | NA | TRBJ1-4 | 10 | TRBV6-5 | CASSERMVVF | TGTGCCAGCAGTGAGAGAATGGTAGTGTTT
NA | few | TRBJ2-3 | 15 | TRBV6-5 | CASSSRGERTDTQYF | TGTGCCAGCAGTTCCCGCGGGGAACGCACAGATACGCAGTATTTT
TRBD1 | NA | TRBJ2-2 | 20 | TRBV6-1 | CASSELGQGAITFNTGELFF | TGTGCCAGCAGTGAACTAGGACAGGGGGCTATCACCTTCAACACCGGGGAGCTGTTTTTT
NA | NA | TRBJ1-5 | 12 | TRBV5-6 | CASSFGGQPQHF | TGTGCCAGCAGCTTTGGGGGGCAGCCCCAGCATTTT
TRBD1 | NA | TRBJ1-2 | 15 | TRBV27 | CASRKGTGVLHGYTF | TGTGCCAGCAGAAAGGGGACAGGGGTTCTTCATGGCTACACCTTC
NA | NA | TRBJ2-1 | 15 | TRBV5-1 | CASSLDLKRYNEQFF | TGCGCCAGCAGCTTGGATTTAAAGCGCTACAATGAGCAGTTCTTC
NA | NA | TRBJ1-6 | 14 | TRBV18 | CASSPRGEDSPLHF | TGTGCCAGCTCACCTAGGGGCGAGGATTCACCCCTCCACTTT
NA | NA | TRBJ1-1 | 16 | TRBV15 | CATSSYTTGPRTEAFF | TGTGCCACCAGCAGCTATACTACAGGGCCCCGAACTGAAGCTTTCTTT
TRBD1 | NA | TRBJ2-6 | 17 | TRBV7-3 | CASSAGTGYSGANVLTF | TGTGCCAGCAGCGCCGGGACAGGGTACTCTGGGGCCAACGTCCTGACTTTC
TRBD2 | NA | TRBJ2-3 | 16 | TRBV7-9 | CASSLVGAGDADTQYF | TGTGCCAGCAGCTTAGTCGGCGCGGGGGACGCAGATACGCAGTATTTT
NA | once | TRBJ2-1 | 12 | TRBV10-1 | CASSGTGNEQFF | TGCGCCAGCAGTGGGACTGGAAATGAGCAGTTCTTC
TRBD1 | few | TRBJ1-2 | 19 | TRBV6-1 | CASSASGTGSFATNYGYTF | TGTGCCAGCAGTGCTTCCGGGACAGGGTCCTTTGCTACTAACTATGGCTACACCTTC
TRBD1 | NA | TRBJ2-4 | 14 | TRBV5-1 | CASSLGQGGNIQYF | TGCGCCAGCAGCTTGGGACAGGGTGGAAACATTCAGTACTTC
TRBD1 | few | TRBJ1-1 | 11 | TRBV5-4 | CASRETGRTFF | TGTGCCAGCAGGGAGACAGGGAGGACTTTCTTT
NA | NA | TRBJ1-6 | 14 | TRBV2 | CASSEGRGSVSLHF | TGTGCCAGCAGTGAAGGCAGAGGTAGTGTGTCCCTCCACTTT
TRBD1 | NA | TRBJ2-7 | 18 | TRBV18 | CASSSGIGQVPPTYEQYF | TGTGCCAGCTCTTCGGGGATTGGACAGGTCCCCCCAACCTACGAGCAGTACTTC
TRBD1 | NA | TRBJ2-7 | 14 | TRBV15 | CATSARTGGYEQYF | TGTGCCACCAGCGCCCGGACAGGGGGTTACGAGCAGTACTTC
TRBD1 | NA | TRBJ1-4 | 14 | TRBV2 | CASSEDRMDEKLFF | TGTGCCAGCAGTGAGGACAGGATGGATGAAAAACTGTTTTTT
NA | NA | TRBJ1-2 | 13 | TRBV25-1 | CASRDAGTYGYTF | TGTGCCAGCAGGGATGCAGGCACCTATGGCTACACCTTC
NA | NA | TRBJ1-3 | 15 | TRBV2 | CASSVDRSSGNTIYF | TGTGCCAGCAGTGTCGACAGGAGCTCTGGAAACACCATATATTTT
NA | NA | TRBJ1-5 | 15 | TRBV28 | CASSPRRSIHQPQHF | TGTGCCAGCAGTCCCCGGAGGTCTATTCATCAGCCCCAGCATTTT
NA | NA | TRBJ2-1 | 11 | TRBV27 | CASSPGLVQFF | TGTGCCAGCAGTCCGGGATTGGTGCAGTTCTTC
NA | NA | TRBJ1-1 | 16 | TRBV6-5 | CASSYDVRGFNTEAFF | TGTGCCAGCAGTTACGACGTGAGGGGGTTTAACACTGAAGCTTTCTTT